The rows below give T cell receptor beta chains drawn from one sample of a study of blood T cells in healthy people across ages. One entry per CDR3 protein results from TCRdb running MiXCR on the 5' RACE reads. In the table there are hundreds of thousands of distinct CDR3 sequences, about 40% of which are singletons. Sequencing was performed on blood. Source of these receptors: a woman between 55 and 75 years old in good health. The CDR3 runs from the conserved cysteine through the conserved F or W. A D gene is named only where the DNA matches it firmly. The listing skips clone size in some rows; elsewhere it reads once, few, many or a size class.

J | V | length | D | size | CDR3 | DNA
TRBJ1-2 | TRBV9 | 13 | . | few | CASSSSRGWGYTF | TGTGCCAGCAGCTCGTCGAGGGGATGGGGCTACACCTTC
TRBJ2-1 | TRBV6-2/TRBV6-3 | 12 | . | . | CAKRGWRETQFF | TGTGCCAAACGGGGTTGGCGAGAGACCCAGTTCTTC
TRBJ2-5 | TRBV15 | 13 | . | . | CATSIQGFGTQYF | TGTGCCACCAGCATACAGGGTTTTGGGACCCAGTACTTC
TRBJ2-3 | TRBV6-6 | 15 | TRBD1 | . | CASSYSPTGADTQYF | TGTGCCAGCAGTTACTCGCCGACAGGGGCAGATACGCAGTATTTT
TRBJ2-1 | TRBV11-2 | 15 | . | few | CASRPPGGPYNEQFF | TGTGCCAGCAGGCCGCCTGGGGGCCCCTACAATGAGCAGTTCTTC
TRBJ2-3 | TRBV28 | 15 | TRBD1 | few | CASTIQGASSDTQYF | TGTGCCAGCACCATCCAGGGGGCATCATCGGATACGCAGTATTTT
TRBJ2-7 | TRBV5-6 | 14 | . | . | CASSPGGTAYPQYF | TGTGCCAGCAGCCCCGGTGGGACGGCGTACCCCCAGTACTTC
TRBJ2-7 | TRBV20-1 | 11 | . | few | CSAPGINEQYF | TGCAGTGCTCCAGGGATTAACGAGCAGTACTTC
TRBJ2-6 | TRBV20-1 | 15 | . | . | CSAQPPGAGANVLTF | TGCAGTGCTCAACCCCCAGGGGCTGGGGCCAACGTCCTGACTTTC
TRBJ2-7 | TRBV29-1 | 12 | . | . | CSVARTSYEQYF | TGCAGCGTTGCCAGGACCTCCTACGAGCAGTACTTC
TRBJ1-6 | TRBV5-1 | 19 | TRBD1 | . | CASSLTGGTPSSYNSPLHF | TGCGCCAGCAGCTTGACAGGGGGTACGCCAAGCTCCTATAATTCACCCCTCCACTTT
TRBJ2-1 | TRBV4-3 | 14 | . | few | CASSQAGFVNEQFF | TGCGCCAGCAGCCAAGCCGGGTTCGTGAATGAGCAGTTCTTC
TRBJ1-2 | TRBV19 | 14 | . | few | CASSIWGARYGYTF | TGTGCCAGTAGTATTTGGGGGGCGCGATATGGCTACACCTTC
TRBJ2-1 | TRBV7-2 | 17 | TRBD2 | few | CASSYIFSGSSYNEQFF | TGTGCCAGCAGCTACATTTTTAGCGGGAGCTCCTACAATGAGCAGTTCTTC
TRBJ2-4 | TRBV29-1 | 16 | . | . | CSVVDSFRVAKNIQYF | TGCAGCGTTGTAGACTCCTTTAGAGTAGCCAAAAACATTCAGTACTTC
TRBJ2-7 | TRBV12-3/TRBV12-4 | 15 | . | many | CASSRGGTISYEQYF | TGTGCCAGCAGTCGAGGAGGGACGATATCCTACGAGCAGTACTTC
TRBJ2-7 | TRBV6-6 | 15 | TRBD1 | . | CASSYSLRQGYEQYF | TGTGCCAGCAGTTACTCGCTGAGACAGGGGTACGAGCAGTACTTC
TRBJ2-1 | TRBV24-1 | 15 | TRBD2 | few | CATSDPIAGYNEQFF | TGTGCCACCAGTGATCCTATAGCGGGGTACAATGAGCAGTTCTTC
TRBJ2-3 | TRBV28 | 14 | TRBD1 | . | CASRKGQPTDTQYF | TGTGCCAGCAGAAAGGGACAGCCTACAGATACGCAGTATTTT
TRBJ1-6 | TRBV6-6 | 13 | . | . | CASTPTENSPLHF | TGTGCCAGCACCCCGACAGAAAATTCACCCCTCCACTTT
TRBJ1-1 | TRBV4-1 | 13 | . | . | CASRVDKDTEAFF | TGCGCCAGCAGGGTGGACAAGGACACTGAAGCTTTCTTT
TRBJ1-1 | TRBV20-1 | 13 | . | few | CSARDTGLTEAFF | TGCAGTGCTAGAGATACAGGGTTGACTGAAGCTTTCTTT
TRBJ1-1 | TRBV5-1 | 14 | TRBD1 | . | CATAEQGGGTEAFF | TGCGCCACGGCAGAACAGGGGGGAGGCACTGAAGCTTTCTTT
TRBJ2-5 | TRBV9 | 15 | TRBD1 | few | CASSRSGTGQETQYF | TGTGCCAGCAGCCGCTCCGGGACAGGACAAGAGACCCAGTACTTC
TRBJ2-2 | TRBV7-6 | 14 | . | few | CASSGQAATGELFF | TGTGCCAGCAGCGGGCAGGCGGCCACCGGGGAGCTGTTTTTT
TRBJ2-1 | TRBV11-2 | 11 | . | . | CASNLTAAQFF | TGTGCCAGCAACTTGACAGCGGCTCAGTTCTTC
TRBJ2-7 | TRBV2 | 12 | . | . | CASSAINYEQYF | TGTGCCAGCAGTGCCATAAACTACGAGCAGTACTTC
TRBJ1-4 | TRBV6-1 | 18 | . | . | CASSEGGQSLATNEKLFF | TGTGCCAGCAGTGAAGGGGGTCAGTCGCTCGCAACTAATGAAAAACTGTTTTTT
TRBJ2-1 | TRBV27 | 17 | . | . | CASSPLGVKSSYNEQFF | TGTGCCAGCAGTCCCTTAGGGGTTAAGAGCTCCTACAATGAGCAGTTCTTC
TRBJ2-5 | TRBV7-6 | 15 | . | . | CASSPSLGAIQTQYF | TGTGCCAGCAGCCCTTCTCTCGGGGCTATCCAGACCCAGTACTTC
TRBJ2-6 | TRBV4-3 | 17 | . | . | CASSPRAESSGANVLTF | TGCGCCAGCAGCCCTCGGGCCGAAAGCTCTGGGGCCAACGTCCTGACTTTC
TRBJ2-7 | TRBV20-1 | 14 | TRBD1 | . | CSATRTGEVEEQYF | TGCAGTGCGACACGGACAGGGGAAGTTGAAGAGCAGTACTTC
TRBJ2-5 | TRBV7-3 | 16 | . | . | CASSLKTGTFGETQYF | TGTGCCAGCAGCTTAAAAACAGGGACTTTCGGGGAGACCCAGTACTTC
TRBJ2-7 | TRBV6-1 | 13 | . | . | CASLAAMYYEQYF | TGTGCCAGCCTTGCGGCGATGTACTACGAGCAGTACTTC
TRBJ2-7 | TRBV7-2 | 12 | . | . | CASSLDWDEQYF | TGTGCCAGCAGCCTGGACTGGGACGAGCAGTACTTC
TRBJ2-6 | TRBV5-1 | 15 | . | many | CASSLKGPGANVLTF | TGCGCCAGCAGCTTGAAAGGGCCTGGGGCCAACGTCCTGACTTTC
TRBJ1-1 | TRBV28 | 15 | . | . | CASSPHYGQGTEAFF | TGTGCCAGCAGTCCCCATTATGGGCAAGGCACTGAAGCTTTCTTT
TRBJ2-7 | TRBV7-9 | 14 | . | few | CASSNWGTPYEQYF | TGTGCCAGCAGCAATTGGGGCACACCGTATGAGCAGTACTTC
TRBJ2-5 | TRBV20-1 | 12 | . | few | CSAPGPQETQYF | TGCAGTGCTCCGGGCCCTCAAGAGACCCAGTACTTC
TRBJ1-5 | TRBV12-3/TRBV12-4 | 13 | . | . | CASRGSGNQPQHF | TGTGCCAGCAGGGGGAGCGGCAATCAGCCCCAGCATTTT
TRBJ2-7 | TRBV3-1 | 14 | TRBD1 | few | CASSHRGQNYEQYF | TGTGCCAGCAGCCACCGGGGACAGAACTACGAGCAGTACTTC
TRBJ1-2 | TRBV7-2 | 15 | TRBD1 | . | CASSLALTGNYGYTF | TGTGCCAGCAGCTTAGCCCTGACAGGGAACTATGGCTACACCTTC
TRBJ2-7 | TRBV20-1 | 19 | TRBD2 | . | CSAIKLAGGLESERYEQYF | TGCAGTGCAATTAAGCTAGCGGGGGGGCTTGAATCTGAACGTTACGAGCAGTACTTC
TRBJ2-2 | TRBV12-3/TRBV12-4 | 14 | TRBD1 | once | CASMGTGLTGELFF | TGTGCCAGCATGGGGACAGGGCTGACCGGGGAGCTGTTTTTT
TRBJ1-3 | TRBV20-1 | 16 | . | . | CSARDHGILSGNTIYF | TGCAGTGCTAGAGATCACGGGATTTTATCCGGAAACACCATATATTTT
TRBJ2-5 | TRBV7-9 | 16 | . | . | CASTNQAGMAQETQYF | TGTGCCAGCACCAATCAGGCAGGGATGGCCCAAGAGACCCAGTACTTC
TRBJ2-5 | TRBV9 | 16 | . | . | CASSVNPFGLQETQYF | TGTGCCAGCAGCGTAAATCCTTTTGGGCTACAAGAGACCCAGTACTTC
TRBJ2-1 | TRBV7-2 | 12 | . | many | CASRNRLHEQFF | TGTGCCAGCAGGAACCGTCTCCATGAGCAGTTCTTC
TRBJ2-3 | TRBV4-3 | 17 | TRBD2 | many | CASSQDASGRGGDTQYF | TGCGCCAGCAGCCAAGATGCTAGCGGGAGGGGTGGAGATACGCAGTATTTT
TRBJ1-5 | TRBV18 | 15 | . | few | CASSPAAGYNQPQHF | TGTGCCAGCTCACCAGCAGCAGGGTACAATCAGCCCCAGCATTTT
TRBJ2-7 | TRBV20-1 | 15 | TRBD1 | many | CSARPGGQGGREQYF | TGCAGTGCTAGACCAGGCGGACAGGGTGGGCGCGAGCAGTACTTC
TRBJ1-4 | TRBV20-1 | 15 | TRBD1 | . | CSARGARGSNEKLFF | TGCAGTGCTAGAGGCGCCAGGGGGTCTAATGAAAAACTGTTTTTT
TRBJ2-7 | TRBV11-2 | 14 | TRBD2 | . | CASSARTSGYEQYF | TGTGCCAGCAGCGCCCGGACTAGCGGATACGAGCAGTACTTC
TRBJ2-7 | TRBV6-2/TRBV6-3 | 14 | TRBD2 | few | CASSIREGSYEQYF | TGTGCCAGCAGTATAAGGGAGGGCTCCTACGAGCAGTACTTC
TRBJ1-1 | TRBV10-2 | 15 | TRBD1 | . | CASSESTGGGTEAFF | TGCGCCAGCAGTGAAAGCACAGGGGGGGGGACTGAAGCTTTCTTT